This T cell receptor (beta chain) was captured by sequencing in a study of CD8 T cells in Susac syndrome. Looking at the study overall: Fewer than ten of the sequenced Susac syndrome patients were in remission, and roughly six had active disease.

In the case of this clonotype: Antigen: not known.

Peripheral blood CD8+ and CD4+ T cells were profiled by TCR beta sequencing. Reverse transcription of roughly 0.45 to 1 ug RNA was performed with random hexamers. TCRdb processed the immunoSEQ multiplex PCR reads anew with MiXCR; each CDR3 protein has one entry. The sample consists of 130,000 or so distinct CDR3 sequences, just under 95% of them appearing once. Study findings and constraints: Among active patients and in TEMRA cells, CD8+ clonal expansion in Susac reached its peak. The total CD8+ repertoires yielded fewer than 20 Susac-specific public clones and the CD8+ TEMRA repertoires yielded roughly five.

The CDR3 totals 14 residues. Trimming stripped 5 bases from V and 7 bases from J, with 15 bases between. Germline V gene sequence: CDR1 MNHEY, CDR2 SMNVEV (reference sequence). The rearrangement uses TRBV27 and TRBJ2-1; TRBD2 might be the D (5 bases). The clonotype comes from a human donor with Susac syndrome. Material: CD8+ T cells from PBMCs. As DNA, the CDR3 is TGTGCCAGCAGTCCTACCCCGGGGTTTAATGAGCAGTTCTTC. It specifies CASSPTPGFNEQFF.